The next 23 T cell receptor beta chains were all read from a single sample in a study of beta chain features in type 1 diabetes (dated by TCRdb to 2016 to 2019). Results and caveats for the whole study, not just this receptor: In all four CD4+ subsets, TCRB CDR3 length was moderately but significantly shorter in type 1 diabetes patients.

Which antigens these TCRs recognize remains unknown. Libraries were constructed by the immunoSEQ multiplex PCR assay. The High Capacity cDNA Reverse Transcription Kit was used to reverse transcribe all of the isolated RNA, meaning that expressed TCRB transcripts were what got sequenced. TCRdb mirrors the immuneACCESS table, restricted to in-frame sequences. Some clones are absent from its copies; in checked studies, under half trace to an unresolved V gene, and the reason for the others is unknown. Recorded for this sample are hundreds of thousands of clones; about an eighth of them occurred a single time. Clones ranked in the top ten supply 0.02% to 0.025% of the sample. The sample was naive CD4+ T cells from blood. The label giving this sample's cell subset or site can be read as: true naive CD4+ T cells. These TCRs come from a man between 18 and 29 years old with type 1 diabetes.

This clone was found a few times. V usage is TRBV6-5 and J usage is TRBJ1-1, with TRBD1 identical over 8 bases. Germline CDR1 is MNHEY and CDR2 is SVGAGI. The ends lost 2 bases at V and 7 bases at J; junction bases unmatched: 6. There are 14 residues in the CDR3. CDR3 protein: CASSYRTGGIEAFF. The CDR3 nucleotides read TGTGCCAGCAGTTACCGTACAGGGGGGATTGAAGCTTTCTTT.

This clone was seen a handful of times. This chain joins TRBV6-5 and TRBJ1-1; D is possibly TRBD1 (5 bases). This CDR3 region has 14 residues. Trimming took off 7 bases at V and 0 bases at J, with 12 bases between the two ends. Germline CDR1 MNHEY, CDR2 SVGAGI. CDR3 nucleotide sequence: TGTGCCAGCAACTCAGGGACCATGAACACTGAAGCTTTCTTT. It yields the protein CASNSGTMNTEAFF.

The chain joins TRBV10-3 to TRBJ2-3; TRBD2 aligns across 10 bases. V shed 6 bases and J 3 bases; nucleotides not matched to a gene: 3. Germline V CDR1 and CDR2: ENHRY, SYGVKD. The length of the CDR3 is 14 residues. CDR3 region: CAIRRAGGTDTQYF. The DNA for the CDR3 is TGTGCCATCAGGAGAGCGGGGGGGACAGATACGCAGTATTTT.

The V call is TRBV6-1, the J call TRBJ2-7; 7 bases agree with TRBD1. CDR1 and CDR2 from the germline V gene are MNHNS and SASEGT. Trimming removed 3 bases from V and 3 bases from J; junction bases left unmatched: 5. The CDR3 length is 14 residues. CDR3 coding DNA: TGTGCCAGCAGTGACCAGACAGGGCTCTACGAGCAGTACTTC. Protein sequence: CASSDQTGLYEQYF.

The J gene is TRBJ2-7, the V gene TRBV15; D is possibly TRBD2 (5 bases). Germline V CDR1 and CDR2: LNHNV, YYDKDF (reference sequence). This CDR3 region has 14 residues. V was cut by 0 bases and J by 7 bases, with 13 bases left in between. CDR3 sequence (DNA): TGTGCCACCAGCAGAGACCGGGGAACGGGGGAGCAGTACTTC. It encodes CATSRDRGTGEQYF.

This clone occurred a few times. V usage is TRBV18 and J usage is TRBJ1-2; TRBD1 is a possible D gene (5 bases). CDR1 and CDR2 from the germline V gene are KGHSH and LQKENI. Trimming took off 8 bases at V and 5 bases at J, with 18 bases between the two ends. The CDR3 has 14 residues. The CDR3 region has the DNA TGTGCCAGCCCCGGATCAGGGAACGGGTATGGCTACACCTTC. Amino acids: CASPGSGNGYGYTF.

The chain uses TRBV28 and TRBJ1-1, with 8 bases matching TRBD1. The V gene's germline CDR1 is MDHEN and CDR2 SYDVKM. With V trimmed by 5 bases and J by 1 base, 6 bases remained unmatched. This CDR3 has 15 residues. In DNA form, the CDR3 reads TGTGCCAGCAGTGCTACCGACAGGGGGAACACTGAAGCTTTCTTT. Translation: CASSATDRGNTEAFF.

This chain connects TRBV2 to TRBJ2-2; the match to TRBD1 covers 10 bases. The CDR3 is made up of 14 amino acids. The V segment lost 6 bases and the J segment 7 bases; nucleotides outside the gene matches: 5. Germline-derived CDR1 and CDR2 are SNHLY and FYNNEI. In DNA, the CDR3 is TGTGCCAGCAGGGGGACAGGGGACGGCGGGGAGCTGTTTTTT. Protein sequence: CASRGTGDGGELFF.

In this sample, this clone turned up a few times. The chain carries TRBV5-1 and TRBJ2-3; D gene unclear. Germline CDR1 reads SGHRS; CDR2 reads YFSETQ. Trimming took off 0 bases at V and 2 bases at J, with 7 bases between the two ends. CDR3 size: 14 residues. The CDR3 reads CASSLALITDTQYF. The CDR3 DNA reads TGCGCCAGCAGCTTGGCCCTAATCACAGATACGCAGTATTTT. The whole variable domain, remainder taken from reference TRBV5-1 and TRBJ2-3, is KAGVTQTPRYLIKTRGQQVTLSCSPISGHRSVSWYQQTPGQGLQFLFEYFSETQRNKGNFPGRFSGRQFSNSRSEMNVSTLELGDSALYLCASSLALITDTQYFGPGTRLTVL.

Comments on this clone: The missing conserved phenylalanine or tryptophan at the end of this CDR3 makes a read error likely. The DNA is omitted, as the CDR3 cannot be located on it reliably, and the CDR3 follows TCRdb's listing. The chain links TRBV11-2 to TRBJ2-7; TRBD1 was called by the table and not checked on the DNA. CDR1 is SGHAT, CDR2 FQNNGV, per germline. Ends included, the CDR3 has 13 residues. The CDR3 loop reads CASSLITSAGTFI.

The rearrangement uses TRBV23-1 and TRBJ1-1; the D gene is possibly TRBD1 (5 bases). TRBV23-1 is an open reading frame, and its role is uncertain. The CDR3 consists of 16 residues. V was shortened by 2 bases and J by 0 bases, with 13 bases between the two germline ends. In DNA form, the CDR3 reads TGCGCCAGCAGTCAAAGGGGACCGGCCTTGAACACTGAAGCTTTCTTT. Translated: CASSQRGPALNTEAFF.

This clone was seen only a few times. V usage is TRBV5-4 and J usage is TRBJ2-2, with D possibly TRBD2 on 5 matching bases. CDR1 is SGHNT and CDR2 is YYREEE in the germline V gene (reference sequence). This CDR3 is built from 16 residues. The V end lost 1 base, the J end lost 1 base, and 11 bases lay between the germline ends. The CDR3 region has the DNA TGTGCCAGCAGCTTGAAGAGGGCCCAGAACACCGGGGAGCTGTTTTTT. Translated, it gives CASSLKRAQNTGELFF.

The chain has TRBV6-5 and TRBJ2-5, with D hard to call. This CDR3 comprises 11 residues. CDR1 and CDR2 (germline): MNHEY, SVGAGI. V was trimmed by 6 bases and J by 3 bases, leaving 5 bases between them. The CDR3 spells CASSLEETQYF. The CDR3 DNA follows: TGTGCCAGCAGCCTGGAAGAGACCCAGTACTTC.

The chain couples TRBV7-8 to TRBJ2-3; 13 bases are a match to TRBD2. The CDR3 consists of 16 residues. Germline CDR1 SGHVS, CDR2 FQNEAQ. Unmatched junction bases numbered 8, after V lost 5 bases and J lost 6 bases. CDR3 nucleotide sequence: TGTGCCAGCAGCCCACAACTAGCGGGGGGGCCGGATACGCAGTATTTT. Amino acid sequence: CASSPQLAGGPDTQYF.

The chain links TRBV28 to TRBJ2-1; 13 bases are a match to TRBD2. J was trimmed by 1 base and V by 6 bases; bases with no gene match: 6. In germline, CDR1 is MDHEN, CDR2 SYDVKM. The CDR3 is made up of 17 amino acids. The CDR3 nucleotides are TGTGCCAGCAGCCCCCTGGGACTAGCGGGGTCCTACAATGAGCAGTTCTTC. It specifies CASSPLGLAGSYNEQFF.

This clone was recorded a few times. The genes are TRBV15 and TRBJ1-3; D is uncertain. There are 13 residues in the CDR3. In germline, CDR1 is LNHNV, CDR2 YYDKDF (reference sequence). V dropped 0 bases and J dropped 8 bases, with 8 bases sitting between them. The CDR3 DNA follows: TGTGCCACCAGCAGAGATAATGCGGACACCATATATTTT. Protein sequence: CATSRDNADTIYF. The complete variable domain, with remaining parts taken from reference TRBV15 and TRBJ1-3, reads DAMVIQNPRYQVTQFGKPVTLSCSQTLNHNVMYWYQQKSSQAPKLLFHYYDKDFNNEADTPDNFQSRRPNTSFCFLDIRSPGLGDTAMYLCATSRDNADTIYFGEGSWLTVV.

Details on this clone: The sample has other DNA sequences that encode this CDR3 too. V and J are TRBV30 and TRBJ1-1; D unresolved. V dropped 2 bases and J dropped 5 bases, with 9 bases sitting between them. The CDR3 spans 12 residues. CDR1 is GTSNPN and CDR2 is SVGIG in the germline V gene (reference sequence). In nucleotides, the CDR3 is TGTGCCTGGAGTCACCCCGGGACTGAAGCTTTCTTT. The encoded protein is CAWSHPGTEAFF.

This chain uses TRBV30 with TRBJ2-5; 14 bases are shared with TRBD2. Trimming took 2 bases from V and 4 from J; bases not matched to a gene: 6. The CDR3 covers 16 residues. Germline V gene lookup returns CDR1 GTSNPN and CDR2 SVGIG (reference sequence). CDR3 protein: CAWSSGLAGAGETQYF. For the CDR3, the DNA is TGTGCCTGGAGTTCGGGACTAGCGGGGGCAGGAGAGACCCAGTACTTC.

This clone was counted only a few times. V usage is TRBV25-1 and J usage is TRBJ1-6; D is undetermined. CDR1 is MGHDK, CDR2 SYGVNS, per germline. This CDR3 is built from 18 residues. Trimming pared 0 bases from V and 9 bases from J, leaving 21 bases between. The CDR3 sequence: CASSEYPKGRAVGSPLHF. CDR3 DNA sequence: TGTGCCAGCAGTGAATACCCTAAGGGAAGAGCTGTGGGTTCACCCCTCCACTTT.

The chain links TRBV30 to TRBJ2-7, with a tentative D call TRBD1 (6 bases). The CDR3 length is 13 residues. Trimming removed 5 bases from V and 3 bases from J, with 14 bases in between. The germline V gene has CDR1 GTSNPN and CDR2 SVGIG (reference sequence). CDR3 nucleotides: TGTGCCTGGGAAACATCCAGGGGCTACGAGCAGTACTTC. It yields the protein CAWETSRGYEQYF.

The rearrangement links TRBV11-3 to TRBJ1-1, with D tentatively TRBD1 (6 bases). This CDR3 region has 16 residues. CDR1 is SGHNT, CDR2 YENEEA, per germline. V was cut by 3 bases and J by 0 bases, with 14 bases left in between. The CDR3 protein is CASSFRDIFMNTEAFF. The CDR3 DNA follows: TGTGCCAGCAGCTTCCGGGACATATTCATGAACACTGAAGCTTTCTTT.

CDR3 sequence: CATSRDPGGWDYRGDTEAFF. In DNA form, the CDR3 reads TGTGCCACCAGCAGAGACCCGGGCGGGTGGGACTATCGCGGCGACACTGAAGCTTTCTTT. The chain couples TRBV15 to TRBJ1-1, with a weak D call TRBD1 (5 bases). The CDR3 loop spans 20 amino acids. CDR1 is LNHNV and CDR2 is YYDKDF in the germline V gene (reference sequence). V lost 0 bases and J lost 3, with 26 bases in between.

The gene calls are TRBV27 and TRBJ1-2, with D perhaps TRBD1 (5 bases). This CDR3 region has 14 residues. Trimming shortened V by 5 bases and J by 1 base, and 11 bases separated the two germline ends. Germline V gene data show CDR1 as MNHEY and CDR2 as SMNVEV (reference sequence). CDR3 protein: CASSLSGINYGYTF. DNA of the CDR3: TGTGCCAGCAGTCTCTCAGGGATTAACTATGGCTACACCTTC.